A selection of T cell receptor beta chains follows, all from one sample in a study of beta chain features in type 1 diabetes. Clones were sequenced by immunoSEQ multiplex PCR, and TCRdb holds only the in-frame ones, with some missing. The table records hundreds of thousands of clones, about 14% of them present only once. Sequenced sample: naive CD4+ T cells from blood. All receptors come from a young man in good health. Both conserved end residues are part of each CDR3. Each record gives: CDR3 protein, J gene, V gene, clone size. Not every row has a clone size; where given, it reads once, few, many or a size class.

CDR3 protein: CASSLGAYGYTF
J gene: TRBJ1-2
V gene: TRBV7-2
clone size: .

CDR3 protein: CASSSYRTSDQFF
J gene: TRBJ2-1
V gene: TRBV18
clone size: .

CDR3 protein: CASSSLKAGAGTDTQYF
J gene: TRBJ2-3
V gene: TRBV28
clone size: .

CDR3 protein: CASSQTSGSSYNEQFF
J gene: TRBJ2-1
V gene: TRBV11-2
clone size: .

CDR3 protein: CASTGAGAYNEQFF
J gene: TRBJ2-1
V gene: TRBV7-2
clone size: once

CDR3 protein: CASSERKNIQYF
J gene: TRBJ2-4
V gene: TRBV2
clone size: .

CDR3 protein: CSAPGLDTQYF
J gene: TRBJ2-3
V gene: TRBV20-1
clone size: .

CDR3 protein: CASSLGGTANTGELFF
J gene: TRBJ2-2
V gene: TRBV5-4
clone size: .

CDR3 protein: CASSLIGGRENQPQHF
J gene: TRBJ1-5
V gene: TRBV7-2
clone size: .

CDR3 protein: CSVEDPHEQYF
J gene: TRBJ2-7
V gene: TRBV29-1
clone size: few

CDR3 protein: CASSQQGATGELFF
J gene: TRBJ2-2
V gene: TRBV14
clone size: .

CDR3 protein: CASSPDREQYF
J gene: TRBJ2-7
V gene: TRBV18
clone size: .

CDR3 protein: CASRPGTENTEAFF
J gene: TRBJ1-1
V gene: TRBV5-4
clone size: .

CDR3 protein: CASSLGYEQYF
J gene: .
V gene: TRBV5-4
clone size: .

CDR3 protein: CASSQPDGIEAFF
J gene: TRBJ1-1
V gene: TRBV4-1
clone size: .

CDR3 protein: CASSYGSGQGVSPLHF
J gene: TRBJ1-6
V gene: TRBV18
clone size: .

CDR3 protein: CAISRDRASGEQYF
J gene: TRBJ2-7
V gene: TRBV10-3
clone size: .

CDR3 protein: CASSRTESYGYTF
J gene: TRBJ1-2
V gene: TRBV7-2
clone size: few

CDR3 protein: CASSLTGDGYTF
J gene: TRBJ1-2
V gene: TRBV7-8
clone size: .

CDR3 protein: CASSENYNSPLHF
J gene: TRBJ1-6
V gene: TRBV4-3
clone size: few

CDR3 protein: CASSFTGTGDQPQHF
J gene: TRBJ1-5
V gene: TRBV7-2
clone size: .

CDR3 protein: CAISEVRAHDGEQYF
J gene: TRBJ2-7
V gene: TRBV10-3
clone size: .

CDR3 protein: CASTREGAGYGYTF
J gene: TRBJ1-2
V gene: TRBV4-2
clone size: .